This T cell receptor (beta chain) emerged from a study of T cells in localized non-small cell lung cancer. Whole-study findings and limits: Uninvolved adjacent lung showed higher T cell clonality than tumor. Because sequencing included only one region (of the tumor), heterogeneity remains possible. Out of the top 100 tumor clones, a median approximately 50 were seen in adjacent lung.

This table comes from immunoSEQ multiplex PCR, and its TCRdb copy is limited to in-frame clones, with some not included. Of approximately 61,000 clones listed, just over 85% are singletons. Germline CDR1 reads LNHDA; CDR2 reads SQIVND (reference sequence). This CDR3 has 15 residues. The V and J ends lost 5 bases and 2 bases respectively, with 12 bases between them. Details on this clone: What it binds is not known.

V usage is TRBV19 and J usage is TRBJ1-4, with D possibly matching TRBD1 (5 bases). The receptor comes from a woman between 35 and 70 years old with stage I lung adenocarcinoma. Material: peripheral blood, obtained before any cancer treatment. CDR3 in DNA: TGTGCCAGTAGTGCCAGGGTGAAGACTAATGAAAAACTGTTTTTT. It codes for CASSARVKTNEKLFF.